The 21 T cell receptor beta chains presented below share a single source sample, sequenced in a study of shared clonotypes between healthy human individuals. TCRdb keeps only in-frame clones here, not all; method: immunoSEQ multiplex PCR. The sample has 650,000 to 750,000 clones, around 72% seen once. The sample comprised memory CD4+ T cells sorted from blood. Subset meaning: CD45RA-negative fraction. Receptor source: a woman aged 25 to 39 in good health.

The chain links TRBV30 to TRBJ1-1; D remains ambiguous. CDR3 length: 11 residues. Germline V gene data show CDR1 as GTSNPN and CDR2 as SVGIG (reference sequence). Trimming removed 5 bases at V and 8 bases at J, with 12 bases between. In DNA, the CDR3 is TGTGCCTGGGGGTTTACCCGGGAAGCTTTCTTT. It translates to CAWGFTREAFF.

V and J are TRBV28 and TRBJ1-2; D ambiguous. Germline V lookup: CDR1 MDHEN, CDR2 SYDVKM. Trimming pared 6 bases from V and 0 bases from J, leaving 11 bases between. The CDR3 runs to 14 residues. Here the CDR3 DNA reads TGTGCCAGCAGCCGTACATCTACTAACTATGGCTACACCTTC. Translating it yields CASSRTSTNYGYTF.

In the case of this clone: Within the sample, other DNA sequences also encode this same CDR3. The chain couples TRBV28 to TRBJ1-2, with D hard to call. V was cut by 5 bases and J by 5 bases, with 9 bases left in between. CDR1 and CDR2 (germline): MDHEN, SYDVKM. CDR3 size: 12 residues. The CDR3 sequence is CASSLDGYGYTF. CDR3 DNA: TGTGCCAGCAGTCTCGACGGGTATGGCTACACCTTC.

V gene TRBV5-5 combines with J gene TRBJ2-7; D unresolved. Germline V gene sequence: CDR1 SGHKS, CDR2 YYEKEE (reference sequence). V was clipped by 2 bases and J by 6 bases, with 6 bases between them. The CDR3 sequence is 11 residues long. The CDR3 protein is CASSLPGEQYF. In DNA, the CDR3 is TGTGCCAGCAGCTTACCCGGCGAGCAGTACTTC.

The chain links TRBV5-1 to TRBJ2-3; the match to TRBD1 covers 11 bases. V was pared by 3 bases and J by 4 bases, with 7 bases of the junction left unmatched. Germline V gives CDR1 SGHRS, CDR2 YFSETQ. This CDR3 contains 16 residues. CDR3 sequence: CASSSWTGGMADTQYF. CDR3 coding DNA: TGCGCCAGCAGCTCATGGACAGGGGGCATGGCAGATACGCAGTATTTT.

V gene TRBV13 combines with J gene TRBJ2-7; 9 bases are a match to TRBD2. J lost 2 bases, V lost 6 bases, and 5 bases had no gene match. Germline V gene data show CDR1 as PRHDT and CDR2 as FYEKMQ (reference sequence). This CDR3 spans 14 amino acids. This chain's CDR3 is CASRASGMAYEQYF. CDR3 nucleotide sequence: TGTGCCAGCAGAGCTAGCGGGATGGCCTACGAGCAGTACTTC. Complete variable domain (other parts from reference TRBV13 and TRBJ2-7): AAGVIQSPRHLIKEKRETATLKCYPIPRHDTVYWYQQGPGQDPQFLISFYEKMQSDKGSIPDRFSAQQFSDYHSELNMSSLELGDSALYFCASRASGMAYEQYFGPGTRLTVT.

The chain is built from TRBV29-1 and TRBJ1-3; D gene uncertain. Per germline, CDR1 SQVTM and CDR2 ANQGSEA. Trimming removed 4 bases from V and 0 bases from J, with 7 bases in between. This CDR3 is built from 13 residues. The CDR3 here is CSVAQSSGNTIYF. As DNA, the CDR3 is TGCAGCGTTGCCCAGAGCTCTGGAAACACCATATATTTT. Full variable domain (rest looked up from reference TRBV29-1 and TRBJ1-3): SAVISQKPSRDICQRGTSLTIQCQVDSQVTMMFWYRQQPGQSLTLIATANQGSEATYESGFVIDKFPISRPNLTFSTLTVSNMSPEDSSIYLCSVAQSSGNTIYFGEGSWLTVV.

CDR3 residues: CASSLSGGRLDTEAFF. The CDR3 nucleotides read TGCGCCAGCAGCTTGAGTGGGGGGCGCCTGGACACTGAAGCTTTCTTT. This chain links TRBV5-1 with TRBJ1-1; TRBD1 might be the D (6 bases). CDR1 is SGHRS and CDR2 is YFSETQ in the germline V gene. The CDR3 sequence is 16 residues long. Trimming pared 1 base from V and 3 bases from J, leaving 16 bases between.

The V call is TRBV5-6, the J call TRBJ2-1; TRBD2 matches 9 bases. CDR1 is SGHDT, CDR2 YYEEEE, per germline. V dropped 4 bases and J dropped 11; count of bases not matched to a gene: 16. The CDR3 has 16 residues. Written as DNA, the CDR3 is TGTGCCAGCAGCCACTACTCCGGGACTAGCTTGAATCAGCAGTTCTTC. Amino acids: CASSHYSGTSLNQQFF.

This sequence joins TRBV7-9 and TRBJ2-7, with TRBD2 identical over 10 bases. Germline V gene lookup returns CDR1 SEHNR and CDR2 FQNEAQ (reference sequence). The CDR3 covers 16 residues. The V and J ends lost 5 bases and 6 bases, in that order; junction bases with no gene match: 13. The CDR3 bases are TGTGCCAGCAGCCTATCCCAGCGGGAGGGCTTTAGCGAGCAGTACTTC. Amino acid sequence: CASSLSQREGFSEQYF. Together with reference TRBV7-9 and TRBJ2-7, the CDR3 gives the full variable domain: DTGVSQNPRHKITKRGQNVTFRCDPISEHNRLYWYRQTLGQGPEFLTYFQNEAQLEKSRLLSDRFSAERPKGSFSTLEIQRTEQGDSAMYLCASSLSQREGFSEQYFGPGTRLTVT.

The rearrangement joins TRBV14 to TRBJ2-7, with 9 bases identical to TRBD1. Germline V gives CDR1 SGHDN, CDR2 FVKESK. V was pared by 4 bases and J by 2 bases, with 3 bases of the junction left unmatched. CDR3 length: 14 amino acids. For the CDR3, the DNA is TGTGCCAGCAGCCTGACAGGGGGGACCTACGAGCAGTACTTC. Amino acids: CASSLTGGTYEQYF.

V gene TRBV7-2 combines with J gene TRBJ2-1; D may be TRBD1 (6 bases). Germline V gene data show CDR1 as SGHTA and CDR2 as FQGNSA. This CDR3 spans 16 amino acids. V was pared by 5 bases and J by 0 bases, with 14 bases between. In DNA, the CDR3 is TGTGCCAGCAGCCGGACAGCCTTAGGCTCCTACAATGAGCAGTTCTTC. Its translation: CASSRTALGSYNEQFF.

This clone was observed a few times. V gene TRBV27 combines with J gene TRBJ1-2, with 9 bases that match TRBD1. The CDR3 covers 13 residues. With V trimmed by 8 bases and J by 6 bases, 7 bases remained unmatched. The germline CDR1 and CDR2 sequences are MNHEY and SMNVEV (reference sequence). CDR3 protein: CASARTGVDGYTF. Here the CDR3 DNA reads TGTGCCAGCGCCAGGACAGGGGTCGATGGCTACACCTTC.

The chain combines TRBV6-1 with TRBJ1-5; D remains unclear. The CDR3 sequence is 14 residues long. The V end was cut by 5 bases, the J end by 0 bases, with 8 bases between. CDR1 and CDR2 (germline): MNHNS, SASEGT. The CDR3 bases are TGTGCCAGCAGTAATCCATATAGCAATCAGCCCCAGCATTTT. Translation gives CASSNPYSNQPQHF.

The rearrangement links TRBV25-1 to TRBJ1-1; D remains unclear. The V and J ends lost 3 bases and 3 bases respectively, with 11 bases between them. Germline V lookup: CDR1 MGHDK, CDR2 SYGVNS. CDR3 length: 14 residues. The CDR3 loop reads CASSDAGSHTEAFF. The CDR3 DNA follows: TGTGCCAGCAGTGACGCGGGATCCCACACTGAAGCTTTCTTT.

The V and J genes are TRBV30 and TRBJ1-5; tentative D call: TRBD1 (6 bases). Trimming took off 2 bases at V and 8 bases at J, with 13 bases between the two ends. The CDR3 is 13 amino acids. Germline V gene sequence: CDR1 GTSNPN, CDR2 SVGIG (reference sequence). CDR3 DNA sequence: TGTGCCTGGAGTCTCGGGGGCGAGAAGCCCCAGCATTTT. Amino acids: CAWSLGGEKPQHF.

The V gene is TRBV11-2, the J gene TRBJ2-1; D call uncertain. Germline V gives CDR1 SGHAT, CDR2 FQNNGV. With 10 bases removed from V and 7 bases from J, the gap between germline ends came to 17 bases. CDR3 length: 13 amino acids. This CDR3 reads CATQRWFGNEQFF. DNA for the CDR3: TGTGCCACCCAACGATGGTTCGGTAATGAGCAGTTCTTC.

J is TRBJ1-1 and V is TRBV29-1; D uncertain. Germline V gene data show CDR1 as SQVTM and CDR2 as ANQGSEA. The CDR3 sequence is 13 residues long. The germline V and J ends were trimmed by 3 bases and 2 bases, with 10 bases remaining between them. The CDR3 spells CSVEAELNTEAFF. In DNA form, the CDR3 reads TGCAGCGTTGAGGCAGAGTTAAACACTGAAGCTTTCTTT.

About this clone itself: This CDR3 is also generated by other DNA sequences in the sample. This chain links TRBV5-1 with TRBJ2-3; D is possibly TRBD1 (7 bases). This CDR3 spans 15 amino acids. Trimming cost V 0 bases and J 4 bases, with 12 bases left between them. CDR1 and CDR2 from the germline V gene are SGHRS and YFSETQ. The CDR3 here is CASSLEDREADTQYF. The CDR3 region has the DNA TGCGCCAGCAGCTTGGAAGACAGGGAGGCAGATACGCAGTATTTT. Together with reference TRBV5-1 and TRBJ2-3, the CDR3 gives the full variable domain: KAGVTQTPRYLIKTRGQQVTLSCSPISGHRSVSWYQQTPGQGLQFLFEYFSETQRNKGNFPGRFSGRQFSNSRSEMNVSTLELGDSALYLCASSLEDREADTQYFGPGTRLTVL.

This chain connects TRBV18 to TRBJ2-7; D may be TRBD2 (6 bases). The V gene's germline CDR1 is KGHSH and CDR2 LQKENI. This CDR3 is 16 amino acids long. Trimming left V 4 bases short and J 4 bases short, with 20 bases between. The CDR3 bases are TGTGCCAGCTCACTTCCCGGCTGGAGGGAAACTTACGAGCAGTACTTC. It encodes CASSLPGWRETYEQYF. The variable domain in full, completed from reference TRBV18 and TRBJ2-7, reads NAGVMQNPRHLVRRRGQEARLRCSPMKGHSHVYWYRQLPEEGLKFMVYLQKENIIDESGMPKERFSAEFPKEGPSILRIQQVVRGDSAAYFCASSLPGWRETYEQYFGPGTRLTVT.

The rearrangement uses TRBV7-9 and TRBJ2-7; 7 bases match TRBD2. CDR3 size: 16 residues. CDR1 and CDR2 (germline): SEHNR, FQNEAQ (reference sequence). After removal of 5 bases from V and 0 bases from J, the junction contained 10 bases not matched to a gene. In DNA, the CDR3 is TGTGCCAGCAGCCCAGGCGCTAGCGGTGCCTCCTACGAGCAGTACTTC. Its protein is CASSPGASGASYEQYF.